The 5 T cell receptor beta chains below come from one sample, sequenced in a study of tumor-infiltrating lymphocytes in primary liver carcinoma. Co-extraction yielded RNA and DNA from 20-30 mg of unsorted bulk tissue. The investigators made TCR beta cDNA from approximately 510 ng total RNA, using a constant-region primer. Nested multiplex PCR, run for three rounds with slightly modified ARM-PCR, yielded TCR beta libraries. Amplification in the first two PCR rounds was performed using TRBV1-TRBV30 forward primers and a C-beta reverse primer for approximately 10 cycles each. TCRdb processed the multiplex PCR reads anew with MiXCR; each CDR3 protein has one entry. The table records tens of thousands of distinct CDR3 sequences, 60% to 75% of them present only once. Source material: liver tumor tissue from sampling region 1. The subset here: tumor region T1, superior pole. The receptors shown here come from a man aged 35 to 55 with primary liver carcinoma and hepatitis B virus infection.

In regard to this clonotype: The conserved phenylalanine or tryptophan normally closing the CDR3 is absent here, so this likely arose from a read error. The rearrangement links TRBV19 to TRBJ2-2; D is possibly TRBD2 (5 bases). The CDR3 is 17 amino acids. Germline V CDR1 and CDR2: LNHDA, SQIVND (reference sequence). The CDR3 protein is CTSSALDPTGDTGELFL. CDR3 in DNA: TGTACCAGTAGCGCTTTGGACCCAACTGGGGACACCGGGGAGCTGTTTTTA.

On this clonotype itself: A junction boundary mismatches the germline segment, possibly from a read error. The chain uses TRBV14 and TRBJ1-3; D remains unclear. This CDR3 is built from 15 residues. CDR1 SGHDN and CDR2 FVKESK come from the germline V gene. In DNA form, the CDR3 reads TGTGCCAACAGCGGATATCGGTACTCTGGAAACACCATATATTTT. Its translation: CANSGYRYSGNTIYF.

This clonotype was observed at least ten times. The V call is TRBV12-3 or TRBV12-4, the J call TRBJ1-3; possible D gene TRBD1, 5 bases. Trimming pared 7 bases from V and 9 bases from J, leaving 19 bases between. The CDR3 runs 14 residues. The CDR3 is CASNPTGTGGTIYF. As DNA, the CDR3 is TGTGCCAGCAACCCCACAGGCACTGGGGGCACCATATATTTT.

Comments on this clonotype: It may be a read error: a sequence one base away is much more abundant. This chain links TRBV5-6 with TRBJ1-2; no definite D call. The V end lost 3 bases, the J end lost 1 base, and 10 bases lay between the germline ends. The germline V gene encodes CDR1 SGHDT and CDR2 YYEEEE. The CDR3 length is 14 residues. CDR3 DNA sequence: TGTGCCAGCAGCTCTTCAGGAGTTAACTATGGCTACACCTTC. It codes for CASSSSGVNYGYTF. Supplemented by reference TRBV5-6 and TRBJ1-2, the full variable domain reads DAGVTQSPTHLIKTRGQQVTLRCSPKSGHDTVSWYQQALGQGPQFIFQYYEEEERQRGNFPDRFSGHQFPNYSSELNVNALLLGDSALYLCASSSSGVNYGYTFGSGTRLTVV.

This clonotype was counted many times. The chain employs TRBV20-1 and TRBJ2-7; D remains ambiguous. The CDR3 has 13 amino acids. V lost 5 bases, J lost 0 bases, and 11 bases lay in between. Germline CDR1 reads DFQATT; CDR2 reads SNEGSKA (reference sequence). In DNA form, the CDR3 reads TGCAGTGCTCTGTTGTCCAGCTCCTACGAGCAGTACTTC. This encodes CSALLSSSYEQYF.